The 31 T cell receptor beta chains given below trace back to one sample, sequenced in a study of cytomegalovirus exposure and HLA in healthy donors. Both 60 Vbeta primers and 13 Jbeta primers went into the PCR. The data were produced by immunoSEQ multiplex PCR, yet TCRdb's version contains in-frame clones alone and is incomplete. The sample consists of roughly 130,000 clones, approximately 70% of them appearing once. The sequenced material came from PBMCs. Receptors originate from a woman aged 60 to 75 in good health and CMV-seronegative.

J is TRBJ2-2 and V is TRBV7-3, with a tentative D call TRBD2 (7 bases). The CDR3 is 15 residues long. Trimming took 0 bases from V and 5 from J, leaving 10 bases between them. From germline, CDR1 is SGHTA and CDR2 FQGTGA. CDR3 loop: CASSLTGGLTGELFF. CDR3 nucleotide sequence: TGTGCCAGCAGCTTAACGGGGGGGCTAACCGGGGAGCTGTTTTTT.

This clone was detected a few times. The gene calls are TRBV19 and TRBJ1-5, with D perhaps TRBD1 (6 bases). The V gene's germline CDR1 is LNHDA and CDR2 SQIVND (reference sequence). The V gene lost 9 bases and the J gene lost 3 bases, with 15 bases spanning the gap. The CDR3 extends over 14 amino acids. The CDR3 region has the DNA TGTGCCAGCCTCCCGGGGGGGGCCAATCAGCCCCAGCATTTT. Protein product: CASLPGGANQPQHF.

The rearrangement uses TRBV6-1 and TRBJ2-3, with a weak D call TRBD2 (6 bases). V was clipped by 1 base and J by 1 base, with 9 bases between them. Per the germline V gene, CDR1 is MNHNS and CDR2 is SASEGT. CDR3 length: 15 residues. In nucleotides, the CDR3 is TGTGCCAGCAGTGAAGGGAGGGTGGGCACAGATACGCAGTATTTT. Translating gives CASSEGRVGTDTQYF.

This chain joins TRBV19 and TRBJ1-2; D might be TRBD1 (6 bases). Germline V gene sequence: CDR1 LNHDA, CDR2 SQIVND (reference sequence). V lost 7 bases and J 5 bases, leaving 14 bases between the germline ends. There are 13 residues in the CDR3. The CDR3 is CASMNRVQYGYTF. CDR3 nucleotide sequence: TGTGCCAGTATGAACAGGGTCCAATATGGCTACACCTTC.

This clone was recorded once. The V gene is TRBV5-8, the J gene TRBJ1-6, with TRBD1 matching 7 bases. CDR3 size: 15 residues. Germline loops: CDR1 SGHTS, CDR2 YDEGEE. Trimming took 4 bases from V and 6 from J; bases not matched to a gene: 7. The DNA for the CDR3 is TGTGCCAGCAGCCGCCGGACAGGCTCTAATTCACCCCTCCACTTT. As protein: CASSRRTGSNSPLHF.

The chain has TRBV6-5 and TRBJ2-5, with 10 nucleotides matching TRBD2. The V and J ends lost 0 bases and 11 bases, in that order; junction bases with no gene match: 6. CDR3 length: 14 residues. Germline-derived CDR1 and CDR2 are MNHEY and SVGAGI. CDR3 nucleotides: TGTGCCAGCAGTTACTCGACGAGCGGGGGGGAGCAGTACTTC. Translation: CASSYSTSGGEQYF.

This chain uses TRBV7-8 with TRBJ1-1, with D unclear. CDR1 and CDR2 (germline): SGHVS, FQNEAQ. Between the trimmed V and J ends, which lost 3 bases and 4 bases, there was a span of 12 bases. This CDR3 has 14 amino acids. CDR3 region: CASSFSGLVTEAFF. CDR3 coding DNA: TGTGCCAGCAGCTTCTCCGGACTTGTCACTGAAGCTTTCTTT.

The chain carries TRBV4-1 and TRBJ2-1, with 13 bases lining up with TRBD2. In germline, CDR1 is MGHRA, CDR2 YSYEKL. V shed 3 bases, J shed 4 bases, and the junction held 3 bases outside the gene matches. This CDR3 is built from 16 residues. CDR3 DNA sequence: TGCGCCAGCAGCCACCTGGGACTAGCGGGATACAATGAGCAGTTCTTC. Translation: CASSHLGLAGYNEQFF.

The chain employs TRBV21-1 and TRBJ1-4. TRBV21-1 is a listed pseudogene. The CDR3 spans 15 residues. CDR3 nucleotides: TGTGCCAGCAGCAAACGGGGAAAGGAGGAAGAAAAACTGTTTTTT. It translates to CASSKRGKEEEKLFF.

The genes are TRBV9 and TRBJ2-1, with 7 nucleotides matching TRBD1. After removal of 4 bases from V and 0 bases from J, the junction contained 4 bases not matched to a gene. The CDR3 totals 15 residues. Germline V CDR1 and CDR2: SGDLS, YYNGEE. The CDR3 region has the DNA TGTGCCAGCAGCCCCAGGGGGACCTCCTACAATGAGCAGTTCTTC. Its protein is CASSPRGTSYNEQFF.

The V gene is TRBV28, the J gene TRBJ2-3; 10 bases map to TRBD2. The CDR3 consists of 15 residues. Germline V gene data show CDR1 as MDHEN and CDR2 as SYDVKM. V shed 8 bases, J shed 5 bases, and the junction held 10 bases outside the gene matches. This CDR3 is CASHRLAGGEDTQYF. DNA for the CDR3: TGTGCCAGCCATCGACTAGCGGGTGGGGAAGATACGCAGTATTTT. Full variable domain (remainder filled in from reference TRBV28 and TRBJ2-3): DVKVTQSSRYLVKRTGEKVFLECVQDMDHENMFWYRQDPGLGLRLIYFSYDVKMKEKGDIPEGYSVSREKKERFSLILESASTNQTSMYLCASHRLAGGEDTQYFGPGTRLTVL.

In its sample, this clone was seen a few times. The V call is TRBV2, the J call TRBJ1-1; D is possibly TRBD1 (6 bases). V dropped 7 bases and J dropped 5 bases, with 14 bases sitting between them. Germline lookup yields CDR1 SNHLY and CDR2 FYNNEI. The CDR3 consists of 13 residues. The CDR3 spells CASTTGRWTEAFF. Here the CDR3 DNA reads TGTGCCAGCACTACAGGGAGATGGACTGAAGCTTTCTTT. The entire variable domain, with the rest obtained from reference TRBV2 and TRBJ1-1, is as follows: EPEVTQTPSHQVTQMGQEVILRCVPISNHLYFYWYRQILGQKVEFLVSFYNNEISEKSEIFDDQFSVERPDGSNFTLKIRSTKLEDSAMYFCASTTGRWTEAFFGQGTRLTVV.

This clone was observed a few times. The chain links TRBV2 to TRBJ2-1; 7 nucleotides line up with TRBD1. The CDR3 totals 16 residues. The trim removed 6 bases at V and 9 bases at J, leaving 17 bases unmatched. Germline values: CDR1 SNHLY, CDR2 FYNNEI. DNA for the CDR3: TGTGCCAGCAGCCCGATACAGGGGACCGTAGGAGGTGAGCAGTTCTTC. Translated, it gives CASSPIQGTVGGEQFF. The full variable domain, rest sourced from reference TRBV2 and TRBJ2-1, is EPEVTQTPSHQVTQMGQEVILRCVPISNHLYFYWYRQILGQKVEFLVSFYNNEISEKSEIFDDQFSVERPDGSNFTLKIRSTKLEDSAMYFCASSPIQGTVGGEQFFGPGTRLTVL.

The V gene is TRBV7-9, the J gene TRBJ2-7; 7 bases are shared with TRBD1. The CDR3 is 14 amino acids. The V segment lost 5 bases and the J segment 0 bases; nucleotides outside the gene matches: 4. Germline V CDR1 and CDR2: SEHNR, FQNEAQ (reference sequence). This chain's CDR3 is CASSRDRNSYEQYF. The DNA for the CDR3 is TGTGCCAGCAGCAGGGACAGAAACTCCTACGAGCAGTACTTC.

About this clone: The junction shows a germline mismatch at one end, possibly a read error. This chain links TRBV7-9 with TRBJ2-3, with 8 bases matching TRBD2. Per the germline V gene, CDR1 is SEHNR and CDR2 is FQNEAQ (reference sequence). This CDR3 comprises 15 residues. The CDR3 loop reads CSSSRDQRRGETQYF. The DNA for the CDR3 is TGTTCCAGCAGCCGCGACCAACGGCGGGGGGAGACGCAGTATTTT.

CDR3 sequence reads: CASSENGRRTDTQYF. CDR3 DNA: TGTGCCAGCAGTGAAAACGGGAGGCGCACAGATACGCAGTATTTT. The chain is built from TRBV25-1 and TRBJ2-3; TRBD2 matches at 7 bases. Losses at the gene ends were 2 bases for V and 1 base for J; bases not matched to a gene: 3. The germline CDR1 and CDR2 sequences are MGHDK and SYGVNS. The CDR3 sequence is 15 residues long.

The chain couples TRBV5-4 to TRBJ2-1; D gene unclear. The V gene lost 5 bases and the J gene lost 0 bases, with 12 bases spanning the gap. The germline V gene encodes CDR1 SGHNT and CDR2 YYREEE (reference sequence). The CDR3 extends over 15 amino acids. In DNA form, the CDR3 reads TGTGCCAGCAGTGCAATTAGCCGCTCCTACAATGAGCAGTTCTTC. Amino acids: CASSAISRSYNEQFF.

The rearrangement links TRBV7-2 to TRBJ2-1; 8 positions match TRBD2. This CDR3 region has 14 residues. After removal of 5 bases from V and 10 bases from J, the junction contained 10 bases not matched to a gene. Per germline, CDR1 SGHTA and CDR2 FQGNSA. The CDR3 sequence is CASSPQRGPGEQFF. Written as DNA, the CDR3 is TGTGCCAGCAGCCCTCAGCGGGGGCCGGGGGAGCAGTTCTTC.

The J gene is TRBJ2-3, the V gene TRBV7-6; 10 bases are a match to TRBD2. This CDR3 region has 17 residues. Germline V gene data show CDR1 as SGHVS and CDR2 as FNYEAQ. The V segment lost 5 bases and the J segment 4 bases; nucleotides outside the gene matches: 12. CDR3 DNA sequence: TGTGCCAGCAGCGAATGGCTAAGCGGGGGGGCCCCAGATACGCAGTATTTT. This gives the protein CASSEWLSGGAPDTQYF.

V usage is TRBV14 and J usage is TRBJ2-5; 9 nucleotides agree with TRBD2. V lost 5 bases to trimming and J lost 4 bases; unmatched junction nucleotides: 5. The CDR3 runs to 14 residues. Germline V CDR1 and CDR2: SGHDN, FVKESK. The CDR3 sequence is CASSRREGPETQYF. The CDR3 nucleotides are TGTGCCAGCAGCAGGCGGGAGGGCCCAGAGACCCAGTACTTC.

The V and J genes are TRBV7-9 and TRBJ2-1; TRBD2 might be the D (7 bases). This CDR3 contains 16 residues. Germline-derived CDR1 and CDR2 are SEHNR and FQNEAQ (reference sequence). V lost 2 bases and J 7 bases, leaving 18 bases between the germline ends. In nucleotides, the CDR3 is TGTGCCAGCAGCTTATACGGGGGGCCGACACCGAATGAGCAGTTCTTC. Protein product: CASSLYGGPTPNEQFF.

This sequence joins TRBV5-1 and TRBJ1-4, with 8 nucleotides matching TRBD1. With 5 bases clipped from V and 7 bases from J, the junction kept 4 bases outside the gene matches. The CDR3 is 13 residues long. Per germline, CDR1 SGHRS and CDR2 YFSETQ. CDR3 sequence reads: CASRLDRVEKLFF. As DNA, the CDR3 is TGCGCCAGCAGACTGGACAGGGTTGAAAAACTGTTTTTT.

The chain combines TRBV7-2 with TRBJ2-3; 10 bases are shared with TRBD2. The CDR3 sequence is 16 residues long. Germline values: CDR1 SGHTA, CDR2 FQGNSA. V shed 2 bases, J shed 3 bases, and the junction held 5 bases outside the gene matches. In DNA form, the CDR3 reads TGTGCCAGCAGCTTACAGCGGGGGGGTCGTACAGATACGCAGTATTTT. Residues: CASSLQRGGRTDTQYF.

The rearrangement joins TRBV25-1 to TRBJ2-5; no clear D gene. Germline lookup yields CDR1 MGHDK and CDR2 SYGVNS. This CDR3 spans 16 amino acids. Deletions cut 3 bases from V and 5 bases from J, with 19 bases between. Written as DNA, the CDR3 is TGTGCCAGCAGTGATTATAATCAGGTCCGCGACGAGACCCAGTACTTC. Encoded protein: CASSDYNQVRDETQYF.

CDR3 DNA: TGCGCCAGCAGTCCTAATCTGGGGGGAGGGACTGAAGCTTTCTTT. Protein sequence: CASSPNLGGGTEAFF. The V call is TRBV5-1, the J call TRBJ1-1, with TRBD1 as a possible D gene (5 bases). From germline, CDR1 is SGHRS and CDR2 YFSETQ. Trimming took off 5 bases at V and 5 bases at J, with 19 bases between the two ends. The CDR3 has 15 amino acids.

This clone was picked up one time. CDR3 region: CASSSLNNEQFF. The DNA of the CDR3 is TGCGCCAGCAGCTCACTAAACAATGAGCAGTTCTTC. The chain has TRBV5-1 and TRBJ2-1; D is unclear. V was clipped by 3 bases and J by 5 bases, with 6 bases between them. Germline-derived CDR1 and CDR2 are SGHRS and YFSETQ. This CDR3 contains 12 residues. The entire variable domain, with the rest obtained from reference TRBV5-1 and TRBJ2-1, is as follows: KAGVTQTPRYLIKTRGQQVTLSCSPISGHRSVSWYQQTPGQGLQFLFEYFSETQRNKGNFPGRFSGRQFSNSRSEMNVSTLELGDSALYLCASSSLNNEQFFGPGTRLTVL.

This clone was found a few times. V and J are TRBV6-1 and TRBJ1-1, with D possibly TRBD1 on 6 matching bases. Germline-derived CDR1 and CDR2 are MNHNS and SASEGT. V was clipped by 6 bases and J by 0 bases, with 11 bases between them. CDR3 length: 14 amino acids. The CDR3 protein is CASRRTDMNTEAFF. CDR3 in DNA: TGTGCCAGCAGGAGGACAGACATGAACACTGAAGCTTTCTTT.

The chain is built from TRBV7-9 and TRBJ1-5; no clear D gene. CDR3 length: 12 amino acids. V shed 4 bases and J shed 3 bases, with 4 bases lying between them. CDR1 and CDR2 from the germline V gene are SEHNR and FQNEAQ (reference sequence). The DNA for the CDR3 is TGTGCCAGCAGCTCAAACAATCAGCCCCAGCATTTT. It encodes CASSSNNQPQHF.

The gene calls are TRBV6-5 and TRBJ2-7, with TRBD1 identical over 9 bases. Germline values: CDR1 MNHEY, CDR2 SVGAGI. The CDR3 runs 14 residues. V dropped 2 bases and J dropped 11; count of bases not matched to a gene: 10. The CDR3 loop reads CASSYLGTGPVEYF. Written as DNA, the CDR3 is TGTGCCAGCAGTTACCTCGGGACAGGGCCCGTTGAGTACTTC.

Only one count was recorded for this clone. This chain connects TRBV19 to TRBJ2-2; 7 bases agree with TRBD2. V lost 3 bases, J lost 0 bases, and 1 base stayed unmatched. Per the germline V gene, CDR1 is LNHDA and CDR2 is SQIVND (reference sequence). The CDR3 is made up of 15 amino acids. This CDR3 is CASSMGGTNTGELFF. The DNA of the CDR3 is TGTGCCAGTAGTATGGGGGGGACGAACACCGGGGAGCTGTTTTTT.

The rearrangement links TRBV25-1 to TRBJ2-7; 7 bases map to TRBD1. CDR3 length: 13 amino acids. After removal of 6 bases from V and 3 bases from J, the junction contained 5 bases not matched to a gene. Per germline, CDR1 MGHDK and CDR2 SYGVNS. CDR3 amino acids: CASRRQGVYEQYF. For the CDR3, the DNA is TGTGCCAGCAGAAGACAGGGAGTCTACGAGCAGTACTTC.